The 3 T cell receptor beta chains below were found in one sample sequenced in a study of shared clonotypes between healthy human individuals. The assay was immunoSEQ multiplex PCR, and TCRdb's table has in-frame clones only and misses some. In the table there are around 320,000 clones, about nine tenths of which are singletons. Sequenced sample: memory CD8+ T cells sorted from blood. Subset in this sample: CD45RO+ cells pooled with CCR7-negative TemRA cells. Receptor source: a man aged 18 to 29 in good health.

The chain links TRBV4-1 to TRBJ1-1; 10 bases are a match to TRBD1. V trimming: 4 bases; J trimming: 5 bases; junction bases outside the gene matches: 7. Germline assignment: CDR1 MGHRA and CDR2 YSYEKL. The CDR3 contains 15 residues. The CDR3 bases are TGCGCCAGCAGCCCTAACCAGGACAGGGGGACTGAAGCTTTCTTT. It codes for CASSPNQDRGTEAFF.

The chain uses TRBV7-9 and TRBJ1-2; D gene unclear. The length of the CDR3 is 15 residues. The V gene lost 7 bases and the J gene lost 0 bases, with 15 bases spanning the gap. Germline V CDR1 and CDR2: SEHNR, FQNEAQ (reference sequence). In DNA form, the CDR3 reads TGTGCCAGCACCGCACCCGGGTCCTCTAACTATGGCTACACCTTC. This encodes CASTAPGSSNYGYTF.

V gene TRBV7-9 combines with J gene TRBJ1-2; 7 bases line up with TRBD1. The CDR3 spans 17 residues. Germline CDR1 and CDR2: SEHNR and FQNEAQ (reference sequence). V gave up 5 bases and J gave up 3 bases; unmatched junction bases: 15. CDR3 loop: CASSHPTRDSLYYGYTF. In DNA form, the CDR3 reads TGTGCCAGCAGCCACCCAACCAGGGACAGCTTATACTATGGCTACACCTTC.